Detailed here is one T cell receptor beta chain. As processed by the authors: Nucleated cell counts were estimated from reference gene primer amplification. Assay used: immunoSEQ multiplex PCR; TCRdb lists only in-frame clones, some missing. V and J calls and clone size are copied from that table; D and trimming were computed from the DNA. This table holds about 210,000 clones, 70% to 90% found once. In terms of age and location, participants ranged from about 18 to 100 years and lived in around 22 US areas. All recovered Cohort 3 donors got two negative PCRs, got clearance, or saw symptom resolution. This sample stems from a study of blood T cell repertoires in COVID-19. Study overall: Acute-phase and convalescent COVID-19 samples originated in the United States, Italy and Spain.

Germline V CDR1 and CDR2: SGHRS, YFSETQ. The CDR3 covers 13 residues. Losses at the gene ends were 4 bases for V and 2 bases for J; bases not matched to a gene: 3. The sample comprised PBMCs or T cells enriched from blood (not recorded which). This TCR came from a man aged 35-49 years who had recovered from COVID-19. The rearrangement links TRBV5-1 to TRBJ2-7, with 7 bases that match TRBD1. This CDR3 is CASSIGTAYEQYF. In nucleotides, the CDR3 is TGCGCCAGCAGCATAGGGACAGCCTACGAGCAGTACTTC.